Following are 31 T cell receptor beta chains from one sample sequenced in a study of identical twins. A single record per CDR3 protein comes from TCRdb applying MiXCR to the 5' RACE reads. The top ten hold approximately 0.9% of the sample, which has about 500,000 distinct CDR3 sequences, 14% seen once. These records were also assigned to another study, of yellow fever vaccine responses in identical twins.

Sequencing input: CD4+ T cells sorted from blood. Every receptor here comes from a woman aged 18-29 years in good health.

The chain carries TRBV7-9 and TRBJ1-5; D possibly corresponds to TRBD1 (5 bases). V dropped 1 base and J dropped 2 bases, with 12 bases sitting between them. The CDR3 totals 16 residues. Germline CDR1 reads SEHNR; CDR2 reads FQNEAQ (reference sequence). The CDR3 is CASSLGGQVGNQPQHF. The DNA for the CDR3 is TGTGCCAGCAGCTTAGGCGGACAAGTGGGCAATCAGCCCCAGCATTTT. The whole variable domain, filled in from reference TRBV7-9 and TRBJ1-5, reads DTGVSQNPRHKITKRGQNVTFRCDPISEHNRLYWYRQTLGQGPEFLTYFQNEAQLEKSRLLSDRFSAERPKGSFSTLEIQRTEQGDSAMYLCASSLGGQVGNQPQHFGDGTRLSIL.

This clonotype has just a few counts. This sequence joins TRBV12-3 or TRBV12-4 and TRBJ1-5, with D hard to call. Trimming left V 6 bases short and J 3 bases short, with 15 bases between. The length of the CDR3 is 15 residues. CDR3 sequence: CASRATSAANQPQHF. The CDR3 nucleotides read TGTGCCAGCAGGGCTACCTCGGCAGCCAATCAGCCCCAGCATTTT.

In its sample, this clonotype was seen a few times. The V and J genes are TRBV5-8 and TRBJ2-3; no firm D call. The CDR3 extends over 14 amino acids. Deletions cut 4 bases from V and 3 bases from J, with 12 bases between. Germline V gene data show CDR1 as SGHTS and CDR2 as YDEGEE. CDR3 in DNA: TGTGCCAGCAGCACCTGGCCCAATACAGATACGCAGTATTTT. Amino acids: CASSTWPNTDTQYF. Combining the CDR3 with reference TRBV5-8 and TRBJ2-3 gives the whole variable domain EAGVTQSPTHLIKTRGQQATLRCSPISGHTSVYWYQQALGLGLQFLLWYDEGEERNRGNFPPRFSGRQFPNYSSELNVNALELEDSALYLCASSTWPNTDTQYFGPGTRLTVL.

This clonotype was picked up a small number of times. The J gene is TRBJ2-2, the V gene TRBV7-9; the D gene is possibly TRBD1 (6 bases). This CDR3 has 16 residues. V gave up 1 base and J gave up 0 bases, with 9 bases separating them. The germline V gene has CDR1 SEHNR and CDR2 FQNEAQ (reference sequence). CDR3 DNA sequence: TGTGCCAGCAGCTTAGGACAGGCCCCGAACACCGGGGAGCTGTTTTTT. Translating it yields CASSLGQAPNTGELFF. Combining the CDR3 with reference TRBV7-9 and TRBJ2-2 gives the whole variable domain DTGVSQNPRHKITKRGQNVTFRCDPISEHNRLYWYRQTLGQGPEFLTYFQNEAQLEKSRLLSDRFSAERPKGSFSTLEIQRTEQGDSAMYLCASSLGQAPNTGELFFGEGSRLTVL.

With regard to this clonotype: It may be a read error: a sequence one base away is much more abundant. The rearrangement joins TRBV12-3 or TRBV12-4 to TRBJ2-1, with D possibly being TRBD2 (7 bases). The CDR3 covers 17 residues. Trimming stripped 4 bases from V and 4 bases from J, with 20 bases between. CDR3 residues: CASSSTWGASGYNEQFF. CDR3 in DNA: TGTGCCAGCAGTTCCACCTGGGGGGCTAGCGGATACAATGAGCAGTTCTTC.

This chain uses TRBV3-1 with TRBJ2-7; D is perhaps TRBD1 (7 bases). The CDR3 has 21 residues. The ends were cut back, 0 bases at V and 5 bases at J, with 32 bases in the middle. Germline V lookup: CDR1 LGHDT, CDR2 YNNKEL (reference sequence). CDR3 in DNA: TGTGCCAGCAGCCAAGAGAGCGGGCGTGGGGCAGGGGGAAGGAGGAACCACGAGCAGTACTTC. As protein: CASSQESGRGAGGRRNHEQYF.

The chain has TRBV25-1 and TRBJ2-7; 7 nucleotides align to TRBD1. Losses at the gene ends were 9 bases for V and 6 bases for J; bases not matched to a gene: 14. The CDR3 is made up of 14 amino acids. Germline loops: CDR1 MGHDK, CDR2 SYGVNS. The CDR3 sequence is CARGPGQLRCEQYF. The CDR3 DNA reads TGTGCCAGGGGCCCGGGACAGCTCCGCTGCGAGCAGTACTTC.

This clonotype was found a few times. The rearrangement joins TRBV27 to TRBJ2-7; 11 bases line up with TRBD2. Germline V gene sequence: CDR1 MNHEY, CDR2 SMNVEV (reference sequence). This CDR3 comprises 16 residues. Germline trimming cut 3 bases from V and 1 base from J; bases unmatched to any gene: 5. CDR3: CASSLGLAALSYEQYF. The CDR3 bases are TGTGCCAGCAGTTTGGGACTAGCGGCCCTTTCCTACGAGCAGTACTTC.

In this sample, this clonotype turned up a few times. Here the CDR3 reads CASSLARGNTDTQYF. The CDR3 nucleotides are TGTGCCAGCAGCTTAGCGCGCGGAAACACAGATACGCAGTATTTT. The rearrangement joins TRBV7-2 to TRBJ2-3; D is undetermined. Between the trimmed V and J ends, which lost 0 bases and 2 bases, there was a span of 9 bases. Germline assignment: CDR1 SGHTA and CDR2 FQGNSA. The CDR3 contains 15 residues.

The CDR3 spells CASSLEPDGEQYF. Written as DNA, the CDR3 is TGTGCCAGCAGCTTAGAGCCCGACGGCGAGCAGTACTTC. The chain combines TRBV11-3 with TRBJ2-7; D gene ambiguous. Germline values: CDR1 SGHNT, CDR2 YENEEA. The CDR3 is 13 amino acids. Trimming shortened V by 0 bases and J by 6 bases, and 9 bases separated the two germline ends.

The chain has TRBV6-1 and TRBJ2-6; no definite D call. CDR1 is MNHNS, CDR2 SASEGT, per germline. This CDR3 comprises 18 residues. V was trimmed by 6 bases and J by 0 bases, leaving 18 bases between them. The CDR3 spells CASRGFLAQSSGANVLTF. The CDR3 coding sequence is TGTGCCAGCAGAGGATTCCTCGCACAGAGCTCTGGGGCCAACGTCCTGACTTTC.

V usage is TRBV28 and J usage is TRBJ2-7, with a weak D call TRBD2 (5 bases). This CDR3 is 11 amino acids long. The germline V gene has CDR1 MDHEN and CDR2 SYDVKM. V was trimmed by 6 bases and J by 7 bases, leaving 10 bases between them. The CDR3 spells CASRNPGEQYF. CDR3 sequence (DNA): TGTGCCAGCAGGAACCCGGGGGAGCAGTACTTC. Combining the CDR3 with reference TRBV28 and TRBJ2-7 gives the whole variable domain DVKVTQSSRYLVKRTGEKVFLECVQDMDHENMFWYRQDPGLGLRLIYFSYDVKMKEKGDIPEGYSVSREKKERFSLILESASTNQTSMYLCASRNPGEQYFGPGTRLTVT.

This clonotype turned up a few times. The chain couples TRBV24-1 to TRBJ2-1; TRBD1 or TRBD2 may be the D gene (5 bases each). CDR1 and CDR2 from the germline V gene are KGHDR and SFDVKD. V lost 4 bases to trimming and J lost 4 bases, with 16 bases between them. The CDR3 loop spans 16 amino acids. The CDR3 region is CATSELPGEGYNEQFF. The CDR3 DNA reads as TGTGCCACCAGTGAGCTCCCGGGCGAGGGGTACAATGAGCAGTTCTTC.

This clonotype showed up many times. CDR3 nucleotides: TGTGCCAGCAGTTACGGACAGGCGAATGAGCAGTTCTTC. Protein: CASSYGQANEQFF. The V and J genes are TRBV6-2 or TRBV6-3 and TRBJ2-1; 7 nucleotides align to TRBD1. Germline CDR1 reads MNHEY; CDR2 reads SVGEGT. The CDR3 has 13 residues. Losses at the gene ends were 2 bases for V and 7 bases for J; bases not matched to a gene: 2.

This CDR3 reads CASSMGRNEQFF. CDR3 nucleotide sequence: TGTGCCAGTAGTATGGGGAGGAATGAGCAGTTCTTC. J is TRBJ2-1 and V is TRBV19; the D gene is possibly TRBD2 (6 bases). V dropped 3 bases and J dropped 7 bases, with 7 bases sitting between them. Germline CDR1 reads LNHDA; CDR2 reads SQIVND (reference sequence). The CDR3 totals 12 residues.

This clonotype was counted a few times. The chain couples TRBV7-2 to TRBJ2-7; 14 bases are a match to TRBD2. Germline assignment: CDR1 SGHTA and CDR2 FQGNSA. With 6 bases clipped from V and 4 bases from J, the junction kept 11 bases outside the gene matches. The CDR3 runs 17 residues. CDR3 DNA sequence: TGTGCCAGCAGATTACTGGGACTAGCGGGAGCGCCGTACGAGCAGTACTTC. Encoded protein: CASRLLGLAGAPYEQYF.

This clonotype came up many times. The rearrangement uses TRBV4-1 and TRBJ2-1; TRBD2 might be the D (6 bases). The germline CDR1 and CDR2 sequences are MGHRA and YSYEKL. CDR3 length equals 15 residues. Trimming cost V 6 bases and J 7 bases, with 19 bases left between them. As DNA, the CDR3 is TGCGCCAGCAGACTCCTTTCCTCGGAGGGTAATGAGCAGTTCTTC. This translates into CASRLLSSEGNEQFF.

The V call is TRBV20-1, the J call TRBJ1-2, with TRBD1 matching over 10 bases. The CDR3 extends over 17 amino acids. After removal of 0 bases from V and 7 bases from J, the junction contained 14 bases not matched to a gene. CDR1 is DFQATT, CDR2 SNEGSKA, per germline (reference sequence). The CDR3 sequence is CSARDLRTGGGVRGYTF. The CDR3 nucleotides read TGCAGTGCTAGAGATCTTCGGACAGGGGGAGGAGTGCGTGGCTACACCTTC.

The chain carries TRBV23-1 and TRBJ2-2; 7 positions agree with TRBD1. TRBV23-1 is annotated as an ORF whose role is uncertain. CDR3 size: 15 residues. V dropped 9 bases and J dropped 1; count of bases not matched to a gene: 8. The CDR3 coding sequence is TGCGCCAGAAAACCGGGACAGATGAACACCGGGGAGCTGTTTTTT. This sequence encodes CARKPGQMNTGELFF.

The table lists this clonotype with a few counts. The V and J genes are TRBV20-1 and TRBJ2-3; no definite D call. The V end was cut by 2 bases, the J end by 4 bases, with 16 bases between. The length of the CDR3 is 15 residues. In germline, CDR1 is DFQATT, CDR2 SNEGSKA (reference sequence). The CDR3 region has the DNA TGCAGTGCTAGATCCCCTAGGATAGCTCCAGATACGCAGTATTTT. Protein sequence: CSARSPRIAPDTQYF.

This clonotype was counted many times. The V and J genes are TRBV20-1 and TRBJ2-3; no reliable D call. CDR3 length: 12 residues. V was pared by 0 bases and J by 11 bases, with 12 bases between. In germline, CDR1 is DFQATT, CDR2 SNEGSKA (reference sequence). The CDR3 sequence: CSARDKGIKQYF. CDR3 sequence (DNA): TGCAGTGCTAGAGATAAGGGCATCAAGCAGTATTTT.

The genes are TRBV12-3 or TRBV12-4 and TRBJ1-1, with D hard to call. The CDR3 contains 14 residues. V dropped 5 bases and J dropped 6 bases, with 16 bases sitting between them. Written as DNA, the CDR3 is TGTGCCAGCAGTCGACGGGCCCTGTACCCTGAAGCTTTCTTT. As protein: CASSRRALYPEAFF.

The sample holds a few counts of this clonotype. V and J are TRBV18 and TRBJ1-5; no clear D. The CDR3 spans 15 residues. CDR1 and CDR2 (germline): KGHSH, LQKENI. Between the trimmed V and J ends, which lost 4 bases and 5 bases, there was a span of 15 bases. Written as DNA, the CDR3 is TGTGCCAGCTCACGAACCGACCGCCTTTATCAGCCCCAGCATTTT. Its protein product is CASSRTDRLYQPQHF.

This clonotype was detected many times. The chain couples TRBV29-1 to TRBJ2-3; the match to TRBD2 covers 8 bases. The CDR3 totals 13 residues. Per germline, CDR1 SQVTM and CDR2 ANQGSEA. Trimming cost V 3 bases and J 3 bases; bases outside gene matches: 2. The DNA for the CDR3 is TGCAGCGTTGAGGCGGGAGGAACAGATACGCAGTATTTT. Amino acids: CSVEAGGTDTQYF.

The chain is built from TRBV7-2 and TRBJ2-1, with 7 bases matching TRBD1. Germline lookup yields CDR1 SGHTA and CDR2 FQGNSA. CDR3 size: 12 residues. V dropped 5 bases and J dropped 13; count of bases not matched to a gene: 8. CDR3 sequence reads: CASSIDRDSQFF. The CDR3 coding sequence is TGTGCCAGCAGCATAGATCGGGACAGTCAGTTCTTC. Full variable domain (remainder filled in from reference TRBV7-2 and TRBJ2-1): GAGVSQSPSNKVTEKGKDVELRCDPISGHTALYWYRQSLGQGLEFLIYFQGNSAPDKSGLPSDRFSAERTGGSVSTLTIQRTQQEDSAVYLCASSIDRDSQFFGPGTRLTVL.

The chain joins TRBV29-1 to TRBJ2-1; 14 bases line up with TRBD2. J gave up 15 bases and V 7 bases, and 5 bases lay outside the gene matches. The CDR3 is 11 residues long. Germline V gene lookup returns CDR1 SQVTM and CDR2 ANQGSEA. CDR3 region: CSAGTSGGRFF. DNA for the CDR3: TGCAGCGCCGGGACTAGCGGGGGCCGGTTCTTC.

At least ten counts were recorded for this clonotype. This chain uses TRBV3-1 with TRBJ1-1, with D hard to call. Germline-derived CDR1 and CDR2 are LGHDT and YNNKEL (reference sequence). The V gene lost 4 bases and the J gene lost 3 bases, with 6 bases spanning the gap. The length of the CDR3 is 12 residues. Here the CDR3 DNA reads TGTGCCAGCAGCCGAGGCGACACTGAAGCTTTCTTT. It specifies CASSRGDTEAFF.

This chain connects TRBV10-3 to TRBJ2-4; D perhaps matches TRBD2 (5 bases). Trimming took off 2 bases at V and 7 bases at J, with 12 bases between the two ends. The germline gives CDR1 ENHRY, CDR2 SYGVKD. The CDR3 sequence is 14 residues long. The CDR3 loop reads CAISEDNTRNIQYF. The CDR3 DNA follows: TGTGCCATCAGTGAGGACAATACTAGGAACATTCAGTACTTC.

This clonotype was recorded many times. The rearrangement links TRBV12-3 or TRBV12-4 to TRBJ2-3; D unclear. Trimming removed 0 bases at V and 3 bases at J, with 10 bases between. This CDR3 region has 15 residues. This CDR3 is CASSLAIGGTDTQYF. The DNA for the CDR3 is TGTGCCAGCAGTTTAGCCATTGGCGGAACAGATACGCAGTATTTT.

A few counts support this clonotype. The chain has TRBV12-3 or TRBV12-4 and TRBJ2-3, with 9 bases lining up with TRBD1. CDR3 length equals 15 residues. The V gene end was trimmed by 3 bases and the J gene end by 5 bases; junction bases not matched to a gene: 6. CDR3 sequence (DNA): TGTGCCAGCAGTTTCGGACAGGGGACGGGAGATACGCAGTATTTT. It specifies CASSFGQGTGDTQYF.

The V call is TRBV5-5, the J call TRBJ2-7, with D tentatively TRBD1 (5 bases). Per germline, CDR1 SGHKS and CDR2 YYEKEE (reference sequence). The CDR3 is 17 amino acids. V was clipped by 4 bases and J by 0 bases, with 20 bases between them. The CDR3 DNA sequence: TGTGCCAGCAGCAAAATTATCCGGCAGGGCAGCTCCTACGAGCAGTACTTC. This gives the protein CASSKIIRQGSSYEQYF.